What follows are 30 T cell receptor beta chains derived from one specimen sequenced in a study of blood T cell repertoires in COVID-19. TCRdb's copy holds only in-frame clones and misses some; the assay was immunoSEQ multiplex PCR. The data hold roughly 200,000 clones, with roughly 87% observed a single time. What was sequenced was PBMCs or T cells enriched from blood (not recorded which). The receptors stem from a man between 18 and 35 years old with acute COVID-19.

The chain joins TRBV29-1 to TRBJ1-2; weak D call: TRBD1 (5 bases). Trimming left V 8 bases short and J 2 bases short, with 21 bases between. The CDR3 runs to 15 residues. Germline V lookup: CDR1 SQVTM, CDR2 ANQGSEA. The CDR3 sequence: CSTQMTYPGNYGYTF. The CDR3 DNA sequence: TGCAGCACCCAGATGACCTACCCAGGGAACTATGGCTACACCTTC. Complete variable domain (other parts from reference TRBV29-1 and TRBJ1-2): SAVISQKPSRDICQRGTSLTIQCQVDSQVTMMFWYRQQPGQSLTLIATANQGSEATYESGFVIDKFPISRPNLTFSTLTVSNMSPEDSSIYLCSTQMTYPGNYGYTFGSGTRLTVV.

The rearrangement uses TRBV7-3 and TRBJ1-1; TRBD1 is a possible D gene (6 bases). The germline CDR1 and CDR2 sequences are SGHTA and FQGTGA. With 7 bases removed from V and 0 bases from J, the gap between germline ends came to 9 bases. The CDR3 is 13 amino acids. The CDR3 region has the DNA TGTGCCAGCATGAGGGGGTTGAACACTGAAGCTTTCTTT. This gives the protein CASMRGLNTEAFF. The full variable domain, its missing parts supplied by reference TRBV7-3 and TRBJ1-1, is GAGVSQTPSNKVTEKGKYVELRCDPISGHTALYWYRQSLGQGPEFLIYFQGTGAADDSGLPNDRFFAVRPEGSVSTLKIQRTERGDSAVYLCASMRGLNTEAFFGQGTRLTVV.

This clone has more than one count but fewer than ten. The rearrangement links TRBV6-5 to TRBJ1-5; D is unresolved. Trimming pared 1 base from V and 2 bases from J, leaving 12 bases between. Germline CDR1 is MNHEY and CDR2 is SVGAGI. The CDR3 is 16 amino acids. The CDR3 loop reads CASSYFPFGGNQPQHF. CDR3 sequence (DNA): TGTGCCAGCAGTTACTTCCCCTTCGGGGGCAATCAGCCCCAGCATTTT.

The chain has TRBV7-2 and TRBJ2-3; D remains unclear. Trimming took off 1 base at V and 1 base at J, with 9 bases between the two ends. Germline-derived CDR1 and CDR2 are SGHTA and FQGNSA. CDR3 length equals 15 residues. The CDR3 reads CASSLEIIGTDTQYF. CDR3 coding DNA: TGTGCCAGCAGCTTAGAGATAATAGGCACAGATACGCAGTATTTT.

CDR3 loop: CATSRGDREKLFF. The CDR3 bases are TGTGCCACCAGCAGAGGCGACAGGGAAAAACTGTTTTTT. This chain joins TRBV15 and TRBJ1-4; D is perhaps TRBD1 (6 bases). In germline, CDR1 is LNHNV, CDR2 YYDKDF (reference sequence). The length of the CDR3 is 13 residues. The V end was cut by 1 base, the J end by 8 bases, with 8 bases between.

The gene calls are TRBV28 and TRBJ2-3, with D possibly matching TRBD1 (5 bases). The CDR3 has 16 amino acids. Trimming removed 1 base from V and 0 bases from J, with 11 bases in between. Germline V gives CDR1 MDHEN, CDR2 SYDVKM. The CDR3, as DNA: TGTGCCAGCAGTTTATCGACAGACTCTAGCACAGATACGCAGTATTTT. Residues: CASSLSTDSSTDTQYF.

This chain links TRBV7-9 with TRBJ2-7; possible D gene TRBD2, 7 bases. Per germline, CDR1 SEHNR and CDR2 FQNEAQ (reference sequence). There are 19 residues in the CDR3. With 5 bases removed from V and 2 bases from J, the gap between germline ends came to 28 bases. CDR3 in amino acids: CASSPSQDRGEGGPYEQYF. The CDR3 DNA reads TGTGCCAGCAGCCCCTCACAGGACCGGGGGGAGGGGGGGCCCTACGAGCAGTACTTC.

V gene TRBV28 combines with J gene TRBJ1-1, with 8 bases matching TRBD1. The CDR3 is made up of 13 amino acids. Germline V gene lookup returns CDR1 MDHEN and CDR2 SYDVKM. V lost 6 bases and J lost 4; bases outside the gene matches: 4. In DNA form, the CDR3 reads TGTGCCAGCAGAACAGGGGGATCCACTGAAGCTTTCTTT. Translating it yields CASRTGGSTEAFF.

The V and J genes are TRBV3-1 (or the pseudogene TRBV3-2) and TRBJ2-1; 7 nucleotides align to TRBD2. Germline CDR1 is LGHDT and CDR2 is YNNKEL (reference sequence). The CDR3 has 17 residues. Unmatched junction bases numbered 10, after V lost 1 base and J lost 4 bases. The CDR3 bases are TGTGCCAGCAGCCAAGGAAAACTAGCGAGATCATACAATGAGCAGTTCTTC. Translation: CASSQGKLARSYNEQFF.

The rearrangement uses TRBV28 and TRBJ1-1; perhaps TRBD1 as D (6 bases). The germline V gene has CDR1 MDHEN and CDR2 SYDVKM. The CDR3 runs 15 residues. The germline V and J ends were trimmed by 6 bases and 4 bases, with 18 bases remaining between them. CDR3 DNA: TGTGCCAGCAGCGGCGCCCAGGTCAGGGGCACTGAAGCTTTCTTT. Translation: CASSGAQVRGTEAFF. The whole variable domain, filled in from reference TRBV28 and TRBJ1-1, reads DVKVTQSSRYLVKRTGEKVFLECVQDMDHENMFWYRQDPGLGLRLIYFSYDVKMKEKGDIPEGYSVSREKKERFSLILESASTNQTSMYLCASSGAQVRGTEAFFGQGTRLTVV.

This chain connects TRBV19 to TRBJ1-1, with 7 positions matching TRBD1. Germline V gene lookup returns CDR1 LNHDA and CDR2 SQIVND (reference sequence). The trim removed 8 bases at V and 4 bases at J, leaving 7 bases unmatched. The CDR3 sequence is 13 residues long. The CDR3 is CASSWTGPTEAFF. DNA for the CDR3: TGTGCCAGTTCATGGACAGGCCCCACTGAAGCTTTCTTT.

V and J are TRBV6-5 and TRBJ2-7, with D maybe TRBD2 (6 bases). This CDR3 is built from 13 residues. The V gene's germline CDR1 is MNHEY and CDR2 SVGAGI. Trimming took off 4 bases at V and 2 bases at J, with 9 bases between the two ends. In nucleotides, the CDR3 is TGTGCCAGCAGTTTAGCGGAGGCCTACGAGCAGTACTTC. It codes for CASSLAEAYEQYF.

This chain uses TRBV6-5 with TRBJ1-1; 11 bases agree with TRBD1. The CDR3 contains 14 residues. The junction had 6 bases not matched to a gene; V was cut back by 11 bases and J by 1 base. Germline V CDR1 and CDR2: MNHEY, SVGAGI. In nucleotides, the CDR3 is TGTGCCTCCGGGACAGGGGGTTGGAACACTGAAGCTTTCTTT. It encodes CASGTGGWNTEAFF.

V is TRBV7-8 and J is TRBJ1-5, with D tentatively TRBD1 (5 bases). CDR3 length: 14 amino acids. V gave up 1 base and J gave up 5 bases, with 9 bases separating them. Germline V gene data show CDR1 as SGHVS and CDR2 as FQNEAQ. Written as DNA, the CDR3 is TGTGCCAGCAGCTTAGTTCAGGGTGATCAGCCCCAGCATTTT. Translation: CASSLVQGDQPQHF. Full variable domain (outside the CDR3, taken from reference TRBV7-8 and TRBJ1-5): GAGVSQSPRYKVAKRGQDVALRCDPISGHVSLFWYQQALGQGPEFLTYFQNEAQLDKSGLPSDRFFAERPEGSVSTLKIQRTQQEDSAVYLCASSLVQGDQPQHFGDGTRLSIL.

This clone appeared once. The V and J genes are TRBV6-5 and TRBJ1-4; 7 bases match TRBD1. V was pared by 2 bases and J by 5 bases, with 2 bases of the junction left unmatched. CDR1 MNHEY and CDR2 SVGAGI come from the germline V gene. The CDR3 loop spans 14 amino acids. CDR3 region: CASSYATGNEKLFF. In DNA, the CDR3 is TGTGCCAGCAGTTACGCGACAGGGAATGAAAAACTGTTTTTT.

The genes are TRBV27 and TRBJ2-1, with D perhaps TRBD2 (5 bases). The CDR3 is made up of 15 amino acids. Trimming took 3 bases from V and 0 from J, leaving 9 bases between them. In germline, CDR1 is MNHEY, CDR2 SMNVEV (reference sequence). The CDR3 DNA reads TGTGCCAGCAGTTTTATAGGGAGCTCCTACAATGAGCAGTTCTTC. Protein product: CASSFIGSSYNEQFF.

The chain carries TRBV4-2 and TRBJ1-5; a weak D match, TRBD1 (5 bases). The germline V and J ends were trimmed by 0 bases and 3 bases, with 9 bases remaining between them. Per the germline V gene, CDR1 is LGHNA and CDR2 is YNFKEQ. This CDR3 has 15 amino acids. This CDR3 is CASSQDAGINQPQHF. In DNA, the CDR3 is TGTGCCAGCAGCCAAGATGCAGGGATCAATCAGCCCCAGCATTTT.

The rearrangement links TRBV3-1 (or the pseudogene TRBV3-2) to TRBJ2-1, with D perhaps TRBD1 (5 bases). The CDR3 is made up of 14 amino acids. Per the germline V gene, CDR1 is LGHDT and CDR2 is YNNKEL (reference sequence). V was trimmed by 4 bases and J by 7 bases, leaving 14 bases between them. DNA for the CDR3: TGTGCCAGCAGCCCCGCGACAGTCTGGAATGAGCAGTTCTTC. Translation: CASSPATVWNEQFF.

This rearrangement joins TRBV5-5 to TRBJ1-5; D is unclear. The germline CDR1 and CDR2 sequences are SGHKS and YYEKEE (reference sequence). This CDR3 has 15 residues. Trimming took 4 bases from V and 7 from J, leaving 18 bases between them. The CDR3 protein is CASSIKYTTGQPQHF. The DNA of the CDR3 is TGTGCCAGCAGCATAAAATACACTACGGGACAGCCCCAGCATTTT.

The chain recombines TRBV28 with TRBJ1-3; D gene uncertain. Trimming stripped 1 base from V and 8 bases from J, with 9 bases between. Germline V gene data show CDR1 as MDHEN and CDR2 as SYDVKM. The CDR3 loop spans 13 amino acids. The CDR3 here is CASSLLASDTIYF. The DNA for the CDR3 is TGTGCCAGCAGTTTATTGGCTAGCGACACCATATATTTT.

The V call is TRBV27, the J call TRBJ2-2; no clear D gene. The CDR3 spans 14 residues. The V end lost 8 bases, the J end lost 3 bases, and 13 bases lay between the germline ends. Per germline, CDR1 MNHEY and CDR2 SMNVEV (reference sequence). The chain's CDR3 is CASRSGRDTGELFF. For the CDR3, the DNA is TGTGCCAGCCGGTCTGGGCGCGACACCGGGGAGCTGTTTTTT.

The V gene is TRBV7-8, the J gene TRBJ2-4, with a possible D match to TRBD1 (6 bases). In germline, CDR1 is SGHVS, CDR2 FQNEAQ. V was cut by 7 bases and J by 6 bases, with 13 bases left in between. CDR3 length equals 13 residues. The CDR3 region is CASTEGVLNIQYF. In DNA form, the CDR3 reads TGTGCCAGCACCGAGGGGGTTTTAAACATTCAGTACTTC.

This chain joins TRBV28 and TRBJ2-1, with 10 nucleotides matching TRBD2. V lost 4 bases and J lost 3; bases outside the gene matches: 21. The V gene's germline CDR1 is MDHEN and CDR2 SYDVKM. The length of the CDR3 is 21 residues. The CDR3 DNA is TGTGCCAGCAGTTCTTTTCTAGCGGGAGCCCTTGAACCCACCGTCTACAATGAGCAGTTCTTC. This translates into CASSSFLAGALEPTVYNEQFF.

The rearrangement uses TRBV30 and TRBJ1-5, with a possible D match to TRBD1 (5 bases). This CDR3 has 14 amino acids. The germline gives CDR1 GTSNPN, CDR2 SVGIG (reference sequence). V was pared by 0 bases and J by 0 bases, with 6 bases between. This CDR3 is CAWSVGGSNQPQHF. DNA of the CDR3: TGTGCCTGGAGTGTCGGGGGTAGCAATCAGCCCCAGCATTTT.

This chain connects TRBV6-6 to TRBJ2-5, with 11 positions matching TRBD2. This CDR3 is built from 17 residues. Trimming took 5 bases from V and 2 from J; bases not matched to a gene: 10. Germline V gives CDR1 MNHNY, CDR2 SVGAGI (reference sequence). The CDR3 nucleotides read TGTGCCAGCAGTCCCCTCGCGACTAGCGGGACACAAGAGACCCAGTACTTC. Translating it yields CASSPLATSGTQETQYF.

The chain joins TRBV6-5 to TRBJ1-1; the D gene is possibly TRBD1 (5 bases). The germline gives CDR1 MNHEY, CDR2 SVGAGI. CDR3 size: 14 residues. Trimming took off 6 bases at V and 3 bases at J, with 14 bases between the two ends. CDR3 DNA sequence: TGTGCCAGCAGCCCAGGGTCGAGGTACACTGAAGCTTTCTTT. Translated, it gives CASSPGSRYTEAFF.

The chain is built from TRBV4-3 and TRBJ2-1, with TRBD2 matching over 9 bases. With 3 bases clipped from V and 4 bases from J, the junction kept 10 bases outside the gene matches. The CDR3 is 17 amino acids. In germline, CDR1 is LGHNA, CDR2 YSLEER. The CDR3 protein is CASSHYLGLAQYNEQFF. Here the CDR3 DNA reads TGCGCCAGCAGCCACTACCTGGGACTAGCACAGTACAATGAGCAGTTCTTC.

The V call is TRBV27, the J call TRBJ2-6; no definite D call. CDR3 length equals 13 residues. V was cut by 2 bases and J by 3 bases, with 2 bases left in between. Germline-derived CDR1 and CDR2 are MNHEY and SMNVEV (reference sequence). The CDR3 DNA sequence: TGTGCCAGCAGTTTACTTGGGGCCAACGTCCTGACTTTC. Protein product: CASSLLGANVLTF.

This rearrangement joins TRBV3-1 (or the pseudogene TRBV3-2) to TRBJ2-7; D perhaps matches TRBD2 (6 bases). CDR1 and CDR2 from the germline V gene are LGHDT and YNNKEL (reference sequence). This CDR3 has 14 residues. Trimming left V 4 bases short and J 3 bases short, with 13 bases between. The CDR3: CASSLPGGSYEQYF. CDR3 DNA sequence: TGTGCCAGCAGCCTTCCAGGAGGGAGCTACGAGCAGTACTTC.

The chain is built from TRBV10-3 and TRBJ2-2; 14 bases agree with TRBD2. Unmatched junction bases numbered 1, after V lost 4 bases and J lost 3 bases. Germline CDR1 ENHRY, CDR2 SYGVKD. The CDR3 consists of 16 residues. The DNA for the CDR3 is TGTGCCATCAGTGGGGGACTAGCGGGGGACACCGGGGAGCTGTTTTTT. This codes for CAISGGLAGDTGELFF.